The subject of this entry is one T cell receptor (beta chain). The data belong to a study of blood T cell repertoires in COVID-19. As for the study in general: COVID-19 samples collected from the United States, Italy and Spain covered acute and convalescent phases.

Per the study methods: By means of reference gene primer amplification, nucleated cell counts were estimated. The method was immunoSEQ multiplex PCR; TCRdb's version includes in-frame clones alone and lacks a portion of them. Clone size and V and J calls were adopted from that table, with D and trimming inferred from the DNA. The sample records 40,000 to 65,000 clones, approximately 84% being singletons. The CDR3 is 15 residues long. J gave up 5 bases and V 3 bases, and 5 bases lay outside the gene matches. Germline V gene sequence: CDR1 LGHDT, CDR2 YNNKEL (reference sequence). The TCR was taken from a human donor with active or convalescent COVID-19. The donor label of this sample is uncertain. The chain employs TRBV3-1 (or the pseudogene TRBV3-2) and TRBJ2-5, with 11 bases matching TRBD2. Sequenced sample: peripheral blood. In nucleotides, the CDR3 is TGTGCCAGCAGCCAGACTAGCGGGAAAGGGGAGACCCAGTACTTC. Protein product: CASSQTSGKGETQYF.